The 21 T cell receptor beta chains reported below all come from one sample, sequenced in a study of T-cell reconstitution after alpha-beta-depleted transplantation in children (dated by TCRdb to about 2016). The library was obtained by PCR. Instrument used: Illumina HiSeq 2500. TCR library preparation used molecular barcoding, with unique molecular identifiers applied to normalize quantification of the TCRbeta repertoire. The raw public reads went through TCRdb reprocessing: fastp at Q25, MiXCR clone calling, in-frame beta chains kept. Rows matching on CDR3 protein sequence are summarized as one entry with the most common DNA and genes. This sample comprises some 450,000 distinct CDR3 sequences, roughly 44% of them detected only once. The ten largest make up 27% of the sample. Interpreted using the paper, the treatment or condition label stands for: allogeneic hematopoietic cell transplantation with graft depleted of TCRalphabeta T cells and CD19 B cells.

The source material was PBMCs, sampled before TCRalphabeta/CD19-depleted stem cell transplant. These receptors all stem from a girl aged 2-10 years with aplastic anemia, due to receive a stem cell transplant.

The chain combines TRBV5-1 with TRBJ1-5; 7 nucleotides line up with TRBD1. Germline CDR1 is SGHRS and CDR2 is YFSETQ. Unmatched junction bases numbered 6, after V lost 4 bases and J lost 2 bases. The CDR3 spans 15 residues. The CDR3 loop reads CASSQTGEGNQPQHF. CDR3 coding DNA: TGCGCCAGCAGCCAAACAGGGGAGGGCAATCAGCCCCAGCATTTT.

The CDR3 sequence: CAITPRGGRETQYF. The CDR3 DNA reads TGTGCCATTACGCCCAGGGGGGGGAGAGAGACCCAGTACTTC. The chain has TRBV28 and TRBJ2-5; D may correspond to TRBD1 or TRBD2 (7 bases each). V was pared by 10 bases and J by 4 bases, with 19 bases between. The germline gives CDR1 MDHEN, CDR2 SYDVKM. This CDR3 region has 14 residues.

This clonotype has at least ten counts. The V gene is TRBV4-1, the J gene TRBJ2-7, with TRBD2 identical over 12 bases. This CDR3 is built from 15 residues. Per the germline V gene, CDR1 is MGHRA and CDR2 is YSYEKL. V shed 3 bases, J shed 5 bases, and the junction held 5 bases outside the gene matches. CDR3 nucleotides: TGCGCCAGCAGCCAGGCTAGCGGGAGGGCCAACGAGCAGTACTTC. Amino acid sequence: CASSQASGRANEQYF.

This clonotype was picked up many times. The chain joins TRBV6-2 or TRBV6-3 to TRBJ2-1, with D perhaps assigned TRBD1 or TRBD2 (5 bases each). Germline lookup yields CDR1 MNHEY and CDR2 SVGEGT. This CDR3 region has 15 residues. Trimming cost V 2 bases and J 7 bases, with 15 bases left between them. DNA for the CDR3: TGTGCCAGCAGTTACGAGGGGCCCAACCTGAATGAGCAGTTCTTC. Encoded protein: CASSYEGPNLNEQFF.

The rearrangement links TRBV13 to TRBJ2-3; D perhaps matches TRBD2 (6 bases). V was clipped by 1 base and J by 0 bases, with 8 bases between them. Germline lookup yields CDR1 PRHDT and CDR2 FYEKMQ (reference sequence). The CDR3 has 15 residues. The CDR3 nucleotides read TGTGCCAGCAGCTTAGCAGGACTAAGCACAGATACGCAGTATTTT. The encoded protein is CASSLAGLSTDTQYF.

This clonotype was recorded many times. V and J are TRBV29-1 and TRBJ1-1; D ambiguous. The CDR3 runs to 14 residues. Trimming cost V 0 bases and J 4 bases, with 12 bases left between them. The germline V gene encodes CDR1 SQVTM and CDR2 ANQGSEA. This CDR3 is CSVEDWRGRTEAFF. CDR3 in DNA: TGCAGCGTTGAAGACTGGAGAGGTCGCACTGAAGCTTTCTTT.

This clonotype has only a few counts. The CDR3 sequence is CASTSPAVTYEQYF. Written as DNA, the CDR3 is TGTGCCAGCACTTCTCCGGCGGTAACCTACGAGCAGTACTTC. The chain links TRBV6-2 or TRBV6-3 to TRBJ2-7, with D unclear. The CDR3 extends over 14 amino acids. Trimming took 7 bases from V and 2 from J, leaving 15 bases between them. The germline V gene encodes CDR1 MNHEY and CDR2 SVGEGT.

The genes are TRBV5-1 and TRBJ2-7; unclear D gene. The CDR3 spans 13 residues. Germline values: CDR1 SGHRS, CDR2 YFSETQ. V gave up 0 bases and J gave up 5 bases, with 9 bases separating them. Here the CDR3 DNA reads TGCGCCAGCAGCTTGGCCCCCGAGGACGAGCAGTACTTC. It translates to CASSLAPEDEQYF.

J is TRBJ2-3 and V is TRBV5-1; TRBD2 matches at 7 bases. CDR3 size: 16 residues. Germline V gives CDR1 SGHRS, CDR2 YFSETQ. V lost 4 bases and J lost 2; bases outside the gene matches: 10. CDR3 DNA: TGCGCCAGCAGCCGCCGTCATGGGGGGGACACAGATACGCAGTATTTT. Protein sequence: CASSRRHGGDTDTQYF.

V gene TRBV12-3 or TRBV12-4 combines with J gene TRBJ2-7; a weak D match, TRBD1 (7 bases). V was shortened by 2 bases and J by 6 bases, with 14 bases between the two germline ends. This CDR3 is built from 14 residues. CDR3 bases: TGTGCCAGCAGTTTAAGGGGGCAGGGGGGCGAGCAGTACTTC. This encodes CASSLRGQGGEQYF.

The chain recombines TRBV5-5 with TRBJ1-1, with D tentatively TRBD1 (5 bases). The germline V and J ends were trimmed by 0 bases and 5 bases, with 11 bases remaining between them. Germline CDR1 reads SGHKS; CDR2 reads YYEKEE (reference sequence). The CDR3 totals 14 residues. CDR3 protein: CASSLERGWTEAFF. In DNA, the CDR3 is TGTGCCAGCAGCTTGGAAAGGGGTTGGACTGAAGCTTTCTTT.

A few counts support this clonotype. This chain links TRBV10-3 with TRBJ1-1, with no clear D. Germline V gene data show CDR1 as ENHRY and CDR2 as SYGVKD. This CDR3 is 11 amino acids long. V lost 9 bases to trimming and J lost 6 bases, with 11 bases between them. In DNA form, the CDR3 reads TGTGCCATTAGAGATCGAGCTGAAGCTTTCTTT. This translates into CAIRDRAEAFF.

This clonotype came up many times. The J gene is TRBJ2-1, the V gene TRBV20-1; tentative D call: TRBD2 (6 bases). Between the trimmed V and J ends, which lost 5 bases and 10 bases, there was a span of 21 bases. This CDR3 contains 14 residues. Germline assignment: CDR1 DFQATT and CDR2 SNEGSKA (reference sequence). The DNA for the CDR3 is TGCAGTGCTGTCCGGGAGACTACTCGCAGGGAGCAGTTCTTC. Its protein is CSAVRETTRREQFF.

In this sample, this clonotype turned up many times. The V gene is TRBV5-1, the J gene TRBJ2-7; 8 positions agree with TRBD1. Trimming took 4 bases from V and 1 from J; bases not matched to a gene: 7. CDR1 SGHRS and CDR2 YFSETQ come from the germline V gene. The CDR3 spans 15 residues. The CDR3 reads CASSRTDRGSYEQYF. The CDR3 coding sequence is TGCGCCAGCAGCCGTACCGACAGGGGATCCTACGAGCAGTACTTC.

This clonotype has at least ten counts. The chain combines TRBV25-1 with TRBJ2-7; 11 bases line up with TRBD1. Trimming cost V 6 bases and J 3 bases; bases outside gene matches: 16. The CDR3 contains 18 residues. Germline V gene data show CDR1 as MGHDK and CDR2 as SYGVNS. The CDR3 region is CASSTVPGQGGQFYEQYF. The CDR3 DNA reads TGTGCCAGCAGCACCGTGCCGGGACAGGGGGGTCAGTTCTACGAGCAGTACTTC.

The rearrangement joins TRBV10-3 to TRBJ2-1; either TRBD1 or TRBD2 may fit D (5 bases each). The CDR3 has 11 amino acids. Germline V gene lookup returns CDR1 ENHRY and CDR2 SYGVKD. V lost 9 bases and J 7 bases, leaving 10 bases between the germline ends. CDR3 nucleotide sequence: TGTGCCATGGGGGTTACGAATGAGCAGTTCTTC. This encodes CAMGVTNEQFF.

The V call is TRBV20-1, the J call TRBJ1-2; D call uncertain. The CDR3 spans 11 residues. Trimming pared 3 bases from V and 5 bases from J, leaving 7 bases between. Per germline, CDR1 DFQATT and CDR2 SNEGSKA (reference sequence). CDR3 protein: CSASNVYGYTF. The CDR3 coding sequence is TGCAGTGCTAGTAACGTGTATGGCTACACCTTC.

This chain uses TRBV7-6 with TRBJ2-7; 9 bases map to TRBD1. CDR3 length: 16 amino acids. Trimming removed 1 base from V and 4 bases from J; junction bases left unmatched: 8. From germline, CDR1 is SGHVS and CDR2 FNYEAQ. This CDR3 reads CASSLGDGTGKYEQYF. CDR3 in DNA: TGTGCCAGCAGCTTAGGCGACGGGACAGGGAAGTACGAGCAGTACTTC.

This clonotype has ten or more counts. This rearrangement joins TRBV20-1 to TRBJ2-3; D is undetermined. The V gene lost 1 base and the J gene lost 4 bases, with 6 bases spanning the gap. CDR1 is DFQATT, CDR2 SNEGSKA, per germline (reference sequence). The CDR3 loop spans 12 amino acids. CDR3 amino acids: CSARAFPDTQYF. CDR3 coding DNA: TGCAGTGCTAGAGCTTTTCCAGATACGCAGTATTTT.

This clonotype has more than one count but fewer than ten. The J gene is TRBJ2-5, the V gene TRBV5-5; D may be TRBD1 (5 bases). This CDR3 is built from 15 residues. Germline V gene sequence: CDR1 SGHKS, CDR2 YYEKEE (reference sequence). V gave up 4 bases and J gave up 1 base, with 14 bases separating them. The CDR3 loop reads CASSRGPNPQETQYF. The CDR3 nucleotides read TGTGCCAGCAGCAGGGGCCCCAACCCCCAAGAGACCCAGTACTTC. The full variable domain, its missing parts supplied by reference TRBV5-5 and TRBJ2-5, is DAGVTQSPTHLIKTRGQQVTLRCSPISGHKSVSWYQQVLGQGPQFIFQYYEKEERGRGNFPDRFSARQFPNYSSELNVNALLLGDSALYLCASSRGPNPQETQYFGPGTRLLVL.

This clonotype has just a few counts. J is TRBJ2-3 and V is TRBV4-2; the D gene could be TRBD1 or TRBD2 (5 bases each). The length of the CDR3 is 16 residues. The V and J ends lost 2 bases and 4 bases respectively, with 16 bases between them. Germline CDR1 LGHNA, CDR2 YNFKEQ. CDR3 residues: CASSQHHGASPDTQYF. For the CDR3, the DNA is TGTGCCAGCAGCCAACACCATGGGGCTAGCCCAGATACGCAGTATTTT.